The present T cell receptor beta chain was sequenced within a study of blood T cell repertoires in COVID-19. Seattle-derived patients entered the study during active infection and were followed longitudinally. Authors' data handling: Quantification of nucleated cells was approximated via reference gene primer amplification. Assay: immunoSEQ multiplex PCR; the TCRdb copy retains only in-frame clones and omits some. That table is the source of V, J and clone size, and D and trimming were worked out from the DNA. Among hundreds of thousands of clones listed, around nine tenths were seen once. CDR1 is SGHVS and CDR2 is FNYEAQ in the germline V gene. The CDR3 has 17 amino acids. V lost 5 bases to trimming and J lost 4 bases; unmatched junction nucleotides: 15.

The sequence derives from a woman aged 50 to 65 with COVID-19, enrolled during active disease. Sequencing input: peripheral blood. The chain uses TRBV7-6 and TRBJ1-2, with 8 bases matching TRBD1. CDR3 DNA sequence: TGTGCCAGCAGCCCGGGGACAGGACGGAATATCTTCTATGGCTACACCTTC. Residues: CASSPGTGRNIFYGYTF.